This T cell receptor beta chain was sequenced in a study of blood T cell repertoires in COVID-19. Study-wide background: Acute and convalescent COVID-19 specimens originated in the United States, Italy and Spain. T cells, B-cell-depleted T cells, or PBMCs supplied cDNA or gDNA.

In the original analysis: Counts of nucleated cells, estimated from reference gene primer amplification, were obtained. Assay used: immunoSEQ multiplex PCR; TCRdb lists only in-frame clones, some missing. That table is the source of V, J and clone size, and D and trimming were worked out from the DNA. Seen here are approximately 260,000 clones, roughly 88% observed once, and the top ten hold around 2%. J was trimmed by 7 bases and V by 7 bases; bases with no gene match: 12. The CDR3 is 14 residues long. The germline gives CDR1 SQVTM, CDR2 ANQGSEA. This clone was seen ten or more times. The specimen was peripheral blood. This chain uses TRBV29-1 with TRBJ1-1, with 10 positions matching TRBD1. The sequence was collected from a woman in her 40s who had recovered from COVID-19. The CDR3 is CSADGQGVSSEAFF. The CDR3 DNA sequence: TGCAGCGCCGATGGACAGGGGGTGAGTAGTGAAGCTTTCTTT.